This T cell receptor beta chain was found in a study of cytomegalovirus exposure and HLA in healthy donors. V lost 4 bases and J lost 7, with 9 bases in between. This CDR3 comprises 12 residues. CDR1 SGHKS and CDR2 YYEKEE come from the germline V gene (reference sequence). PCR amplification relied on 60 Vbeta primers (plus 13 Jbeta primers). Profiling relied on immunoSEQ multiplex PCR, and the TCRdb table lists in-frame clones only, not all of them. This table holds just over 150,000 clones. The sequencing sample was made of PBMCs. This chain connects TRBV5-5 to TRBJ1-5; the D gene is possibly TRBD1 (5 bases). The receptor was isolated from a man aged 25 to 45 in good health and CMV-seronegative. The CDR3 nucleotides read TGTGCCAGCAGCGGGCAGGGACAGCCCCAGCATTTT. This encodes CASSGQGQPQHF.